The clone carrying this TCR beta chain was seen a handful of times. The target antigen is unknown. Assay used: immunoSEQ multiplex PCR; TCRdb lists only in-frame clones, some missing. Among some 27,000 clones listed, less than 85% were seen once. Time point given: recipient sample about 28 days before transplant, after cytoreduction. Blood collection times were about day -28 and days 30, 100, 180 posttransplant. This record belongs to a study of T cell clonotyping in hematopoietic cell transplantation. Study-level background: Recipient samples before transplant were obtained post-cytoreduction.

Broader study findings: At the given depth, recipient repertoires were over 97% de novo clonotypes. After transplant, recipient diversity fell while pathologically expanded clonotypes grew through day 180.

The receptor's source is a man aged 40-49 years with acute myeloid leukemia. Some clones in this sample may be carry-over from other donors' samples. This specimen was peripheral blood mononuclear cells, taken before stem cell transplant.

DNA of the CDR3: TGTGCCAGCAGCCAACCCCAGGGCGAGCAGTACTTC. Translating gives CASSQPQGEQYF. The chain links TRBV4-2 to TRBJ2-7; possibly TRBD1 for D (5 bases). CDR3 length equals 12 residues. CDR1 is LGHNA and CDR2 is YNFKEQ in the germline V gene. V was clipped by 2 bases and J by 6 bases, with 8 bases between them.